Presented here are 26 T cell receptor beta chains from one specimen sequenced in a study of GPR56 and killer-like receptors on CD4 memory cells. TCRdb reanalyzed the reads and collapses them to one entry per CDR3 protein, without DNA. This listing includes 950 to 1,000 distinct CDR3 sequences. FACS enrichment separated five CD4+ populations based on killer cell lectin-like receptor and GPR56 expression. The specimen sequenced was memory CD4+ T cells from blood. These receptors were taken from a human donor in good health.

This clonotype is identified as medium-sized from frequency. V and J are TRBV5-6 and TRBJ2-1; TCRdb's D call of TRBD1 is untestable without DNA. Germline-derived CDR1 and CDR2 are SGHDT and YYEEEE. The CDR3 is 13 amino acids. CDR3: CASSLFRGNEQFF.

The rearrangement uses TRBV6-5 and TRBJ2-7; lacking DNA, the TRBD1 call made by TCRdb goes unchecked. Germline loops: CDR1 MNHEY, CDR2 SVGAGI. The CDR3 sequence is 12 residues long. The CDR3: CASSRGGYEQYF.

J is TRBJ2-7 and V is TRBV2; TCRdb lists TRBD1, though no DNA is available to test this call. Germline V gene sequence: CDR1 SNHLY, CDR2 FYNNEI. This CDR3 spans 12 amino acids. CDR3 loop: CASLDRRYEQYF.

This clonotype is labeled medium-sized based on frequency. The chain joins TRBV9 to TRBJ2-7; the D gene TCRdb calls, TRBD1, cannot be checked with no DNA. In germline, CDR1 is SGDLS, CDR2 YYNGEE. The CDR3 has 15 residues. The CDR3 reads CASSVGYRGPYEQYF.

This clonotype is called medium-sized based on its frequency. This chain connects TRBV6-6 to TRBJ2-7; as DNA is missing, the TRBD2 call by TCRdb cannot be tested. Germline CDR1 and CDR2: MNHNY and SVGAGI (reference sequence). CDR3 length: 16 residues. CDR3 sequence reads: CASSYGTSGSSYEQYF.

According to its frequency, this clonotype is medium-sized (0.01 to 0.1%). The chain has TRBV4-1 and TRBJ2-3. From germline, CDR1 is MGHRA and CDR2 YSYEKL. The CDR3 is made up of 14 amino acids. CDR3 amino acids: CASSHVDFTDTQYF.

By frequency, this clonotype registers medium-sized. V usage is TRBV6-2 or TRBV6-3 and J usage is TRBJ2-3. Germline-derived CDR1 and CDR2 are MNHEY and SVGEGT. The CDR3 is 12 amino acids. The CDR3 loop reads CASSKFTDTQYF.

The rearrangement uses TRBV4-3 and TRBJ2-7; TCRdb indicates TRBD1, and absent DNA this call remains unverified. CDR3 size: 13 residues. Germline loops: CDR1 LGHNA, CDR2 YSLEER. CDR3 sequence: CASSRGTAYEQYF.

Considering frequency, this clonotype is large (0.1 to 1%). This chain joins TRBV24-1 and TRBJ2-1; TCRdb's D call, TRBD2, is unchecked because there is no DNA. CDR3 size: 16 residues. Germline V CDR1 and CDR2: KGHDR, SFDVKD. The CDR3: CATSDRSGRGGNEQFF.

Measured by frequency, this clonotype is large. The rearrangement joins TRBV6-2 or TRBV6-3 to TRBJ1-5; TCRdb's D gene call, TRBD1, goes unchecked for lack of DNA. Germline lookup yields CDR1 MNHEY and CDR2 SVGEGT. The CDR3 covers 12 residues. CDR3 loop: CASSGRGQPQHF.

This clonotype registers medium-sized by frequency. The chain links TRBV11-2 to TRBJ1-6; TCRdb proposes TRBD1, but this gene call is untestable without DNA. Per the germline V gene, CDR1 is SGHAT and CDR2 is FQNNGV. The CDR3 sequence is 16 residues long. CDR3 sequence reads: CASSRPGQGYGSPLHF.

This CDR3 reads CASSVSGANYGYTF. The chain links TRBV19 to TRBJ1-2. Germline V gives CDR1 LNHDA, CDR2 SQIVND (reference sequence). This CDR3 contains 14 residues.

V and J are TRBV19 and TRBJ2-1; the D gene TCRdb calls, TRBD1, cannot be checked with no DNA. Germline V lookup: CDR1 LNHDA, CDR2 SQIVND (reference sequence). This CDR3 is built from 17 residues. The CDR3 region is CASSTIPRVRPYNEQFF.

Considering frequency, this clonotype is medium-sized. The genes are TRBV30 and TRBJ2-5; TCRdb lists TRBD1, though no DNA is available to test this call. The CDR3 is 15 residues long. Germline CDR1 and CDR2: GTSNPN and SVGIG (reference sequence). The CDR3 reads CAWSQDRGLRETQYF.

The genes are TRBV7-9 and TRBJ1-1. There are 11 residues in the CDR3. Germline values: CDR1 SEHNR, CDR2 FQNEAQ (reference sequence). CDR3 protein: CASSLLGEALF.

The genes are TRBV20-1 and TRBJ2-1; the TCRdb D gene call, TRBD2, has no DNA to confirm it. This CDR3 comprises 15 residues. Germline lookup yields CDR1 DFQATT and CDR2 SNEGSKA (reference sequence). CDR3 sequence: CSARDLAGPPSEQFF.

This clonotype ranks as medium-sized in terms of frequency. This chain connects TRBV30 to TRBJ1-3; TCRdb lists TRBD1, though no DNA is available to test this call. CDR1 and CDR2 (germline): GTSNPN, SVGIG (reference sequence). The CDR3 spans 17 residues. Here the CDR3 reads CALESGTGISSGNTIYF.

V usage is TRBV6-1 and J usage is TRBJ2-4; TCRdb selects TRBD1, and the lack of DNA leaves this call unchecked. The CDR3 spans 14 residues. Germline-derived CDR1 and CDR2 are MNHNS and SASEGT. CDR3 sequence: CASSRGGQDDIQYF.

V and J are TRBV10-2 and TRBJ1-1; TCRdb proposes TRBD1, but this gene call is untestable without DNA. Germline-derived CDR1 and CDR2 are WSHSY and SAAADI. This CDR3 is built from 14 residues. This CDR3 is CASSESVGGTEAFF.

CDR3 in amino acids: CASSLDPSGGLAKDTQYF. The chain combines TRBV7-2 with TRBJ2-3; the TCRdb D gene call, TRBD2, has no DNA to confirm it. This CDR3 comprises 18 residues. Germline V gene lookup returns CDR1 SGHTA and CDR2 FQGNSA.

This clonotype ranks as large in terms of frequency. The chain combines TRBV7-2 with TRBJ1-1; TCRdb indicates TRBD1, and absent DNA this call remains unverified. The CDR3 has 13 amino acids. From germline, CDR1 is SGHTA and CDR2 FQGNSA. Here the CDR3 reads CASSPLAQVVAFF.

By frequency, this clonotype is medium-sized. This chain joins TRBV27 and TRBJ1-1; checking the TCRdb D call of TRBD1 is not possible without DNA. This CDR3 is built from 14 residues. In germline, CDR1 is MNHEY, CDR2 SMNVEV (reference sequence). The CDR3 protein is CASSPAYGTVEAFF.

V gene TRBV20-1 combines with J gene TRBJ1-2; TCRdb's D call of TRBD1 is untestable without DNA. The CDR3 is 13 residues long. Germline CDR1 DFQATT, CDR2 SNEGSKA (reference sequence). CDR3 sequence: CSTPPPGPYGYTF.

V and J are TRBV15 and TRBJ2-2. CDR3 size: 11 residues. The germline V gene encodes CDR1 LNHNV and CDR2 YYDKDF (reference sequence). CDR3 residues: CATRVSGELFF.

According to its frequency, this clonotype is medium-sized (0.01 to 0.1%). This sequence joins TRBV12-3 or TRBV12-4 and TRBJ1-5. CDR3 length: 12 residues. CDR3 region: CASSFAVQPQHF.

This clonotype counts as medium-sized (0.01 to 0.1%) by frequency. The CDR3 reads CASSLFGLDRGRVEKLFF. The rearrangement uses TRBV27 and TRBJ1-4; with no DNA, the TCRdb D assignment of TRBD1 cannot be verified. Germline loops: CDR1 MNHEY, CDR2 SMNVEV (reference sequence). The CDR3 contains 18 residues.